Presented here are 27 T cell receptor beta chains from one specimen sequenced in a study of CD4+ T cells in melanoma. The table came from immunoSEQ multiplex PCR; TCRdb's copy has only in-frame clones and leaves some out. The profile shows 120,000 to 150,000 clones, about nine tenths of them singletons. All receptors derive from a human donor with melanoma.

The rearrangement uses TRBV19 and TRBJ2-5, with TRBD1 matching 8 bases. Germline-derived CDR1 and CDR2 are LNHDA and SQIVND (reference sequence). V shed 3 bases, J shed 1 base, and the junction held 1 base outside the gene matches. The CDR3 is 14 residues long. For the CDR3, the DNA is TGTGCCAGTAGTATCAGGGGGCTCCAAGAGACCCAGTACTTC. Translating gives CASSIRGLQETQYF.

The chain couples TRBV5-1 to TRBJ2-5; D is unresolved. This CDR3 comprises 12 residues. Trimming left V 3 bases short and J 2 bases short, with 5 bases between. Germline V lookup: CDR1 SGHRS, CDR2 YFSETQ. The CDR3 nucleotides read TGCGCCAGCAGCTCACAGCAAGAGACCCAGTACTTC. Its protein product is CASSSQQETQYF.

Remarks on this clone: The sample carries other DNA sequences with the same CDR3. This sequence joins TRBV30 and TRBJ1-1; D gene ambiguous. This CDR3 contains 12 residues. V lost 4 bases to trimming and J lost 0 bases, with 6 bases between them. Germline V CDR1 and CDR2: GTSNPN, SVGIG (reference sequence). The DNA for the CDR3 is TGTGCCTGGATTCTGATGAACACTGAAGCTTTCTTT. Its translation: CAWILMNTEAFF.

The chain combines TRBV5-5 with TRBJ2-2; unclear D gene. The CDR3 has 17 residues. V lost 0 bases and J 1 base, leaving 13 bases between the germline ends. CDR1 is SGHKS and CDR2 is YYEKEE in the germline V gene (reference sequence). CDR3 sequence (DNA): TGTGCCAGCAGCTTGGGTCTGGGAAAAGGGAACACCGGGGAGCTGTTTTTT. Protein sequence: CASSLGLGKGNTGELFF.

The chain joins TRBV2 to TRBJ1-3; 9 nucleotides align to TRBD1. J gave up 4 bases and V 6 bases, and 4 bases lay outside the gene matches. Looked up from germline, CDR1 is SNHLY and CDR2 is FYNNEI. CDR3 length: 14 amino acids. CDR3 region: CASRGQGAGNTIYF. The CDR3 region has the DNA TGTGCCAGCAGGGGACAGGGAGCCGGAAACACCATATATTTT.

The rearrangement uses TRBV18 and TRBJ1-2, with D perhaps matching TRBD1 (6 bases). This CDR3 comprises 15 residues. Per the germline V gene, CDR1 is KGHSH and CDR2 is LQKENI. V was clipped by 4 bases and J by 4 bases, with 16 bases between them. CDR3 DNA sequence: TGTGCCAGCTCACGGCGGGGGGCAGATTCCTATGGCTACACCTTC. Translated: CASSRRGADSYGYTF.

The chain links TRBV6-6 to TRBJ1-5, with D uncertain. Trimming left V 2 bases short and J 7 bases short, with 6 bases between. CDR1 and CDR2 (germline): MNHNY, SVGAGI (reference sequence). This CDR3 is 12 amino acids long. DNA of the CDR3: TGTGCCAGCAGTTACGACGAACAGCCCCAGCATTTT. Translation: CASSYDEQPQHF.

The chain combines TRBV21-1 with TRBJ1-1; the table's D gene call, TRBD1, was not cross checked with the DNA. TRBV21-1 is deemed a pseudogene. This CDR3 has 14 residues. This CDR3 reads CASKAQGANTEAFF. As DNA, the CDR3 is TGTGCCAGCAAAGCGCAGGGGGCAAACACTGAAGCTTTCTTT.

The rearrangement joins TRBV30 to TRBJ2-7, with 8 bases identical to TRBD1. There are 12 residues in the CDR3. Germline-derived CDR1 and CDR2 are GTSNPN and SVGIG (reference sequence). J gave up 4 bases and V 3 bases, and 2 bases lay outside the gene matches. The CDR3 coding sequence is TGTGCCTGGAGGACAGGGGCTTACGAGCAGTACTTC. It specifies CAWRTGAYEQYF.

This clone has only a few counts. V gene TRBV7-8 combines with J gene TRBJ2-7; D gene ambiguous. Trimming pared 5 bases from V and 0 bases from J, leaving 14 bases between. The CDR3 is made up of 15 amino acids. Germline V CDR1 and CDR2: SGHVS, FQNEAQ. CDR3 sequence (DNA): TGTGCCAGCAGCCACAGAAGGTTCAGCTCCTACGAGCAGTACTTC. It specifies CASSHRRFSSYEQYF.

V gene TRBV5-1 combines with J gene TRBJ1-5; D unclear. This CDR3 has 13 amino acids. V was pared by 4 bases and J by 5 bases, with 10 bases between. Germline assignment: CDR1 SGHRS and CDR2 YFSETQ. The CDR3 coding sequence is TGCGCCAGCAGCCCATACGGGGATCAGCCCCAGCATTTT. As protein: CASSPYGDQPQHF.

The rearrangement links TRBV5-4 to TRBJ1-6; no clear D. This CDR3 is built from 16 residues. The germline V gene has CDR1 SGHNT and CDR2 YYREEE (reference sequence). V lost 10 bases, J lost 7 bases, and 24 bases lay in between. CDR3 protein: CAWRPGGQILNSPLHF. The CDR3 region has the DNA TGTGCCTGGCGCCCCGGCGGGCAGATCTTGAATTCACCCCTCCACTTT.

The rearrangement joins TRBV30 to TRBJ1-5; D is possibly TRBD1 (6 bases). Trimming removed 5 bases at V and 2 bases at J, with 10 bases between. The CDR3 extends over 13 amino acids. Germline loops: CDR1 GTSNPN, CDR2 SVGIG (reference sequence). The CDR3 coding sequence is TGTGCCTGGGCACAGGGAGGCAATCAGCCCCAGCATTTT. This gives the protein CAWAQGGNQPQHF.

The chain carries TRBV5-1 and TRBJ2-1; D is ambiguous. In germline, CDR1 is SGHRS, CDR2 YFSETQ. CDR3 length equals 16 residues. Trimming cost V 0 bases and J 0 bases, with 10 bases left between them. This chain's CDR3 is CASSLVTASSYNEQFF. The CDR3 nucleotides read TGCGCCAGCAGCTTGGTAACGGCGAGCTCCTACAATGAGCAGTTCTTC.

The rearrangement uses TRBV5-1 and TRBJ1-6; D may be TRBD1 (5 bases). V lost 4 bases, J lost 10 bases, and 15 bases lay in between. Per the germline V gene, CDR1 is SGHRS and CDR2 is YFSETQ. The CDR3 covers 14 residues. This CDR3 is CASSRGVGGSPLHF. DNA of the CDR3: TGCGCCAGCAGCCGGGGTGTGGGGGGATCACCCCTCCACTTT.

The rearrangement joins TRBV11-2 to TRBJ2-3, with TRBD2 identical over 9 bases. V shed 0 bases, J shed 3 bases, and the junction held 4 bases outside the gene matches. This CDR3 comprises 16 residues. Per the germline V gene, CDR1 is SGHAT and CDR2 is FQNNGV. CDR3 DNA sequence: TGTGCCAGCAGCTTAGAGGCGGGGGGGGGAACAGATACGCAGTATTTT. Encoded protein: CASSLEAGGGTDTQYF.

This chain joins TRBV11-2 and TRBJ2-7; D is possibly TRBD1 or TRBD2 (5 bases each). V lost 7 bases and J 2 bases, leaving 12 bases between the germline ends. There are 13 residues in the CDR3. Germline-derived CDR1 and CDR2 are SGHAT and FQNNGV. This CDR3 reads CASTGRTPYEQYF. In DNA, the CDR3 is TGTGCCAGCACGGGACGGACCCCCTACGAGCAGTACTTC.

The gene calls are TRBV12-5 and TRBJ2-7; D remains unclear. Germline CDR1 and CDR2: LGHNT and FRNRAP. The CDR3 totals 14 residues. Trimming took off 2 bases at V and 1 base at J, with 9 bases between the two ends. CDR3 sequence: CASGLLQQSYEQYF. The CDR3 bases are TGTGCTAGTGGTTTGTTACAGCAATCCTACGAGCAGTACTTC.

The DNA of the CDR3 is TGCGCCAGCAGCTTAGGGCTCCTGGAGGAAGCTTTCTTT. It translates to CASSLGLLEEAFF. The rearrangement links TRBV5-1 to TRBJ1-1; D unclear. The germline V gene has CDR1 SGHRS and CDR2 YFSETQ. CDR3 length: 13 amino acids. Trimming stripped 2 bases from V and 8 bases from J, with 13 bases between.

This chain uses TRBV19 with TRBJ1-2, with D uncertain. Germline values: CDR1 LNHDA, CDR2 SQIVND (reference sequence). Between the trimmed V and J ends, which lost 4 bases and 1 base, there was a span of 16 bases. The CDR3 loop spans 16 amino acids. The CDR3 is CASSTLTAVVNYGYTF. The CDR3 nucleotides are TGTGCCAGTAGTACCCTAACAGCCGTCGTTAACTATGGCTACACCTTC.

The CDR3 region has the DNA TGTGCCAGCAGCTTGGTGGGACAGGGGACTGAAGCTTTCTTT. Protein: CASSLVGQGTEAFF. The gene calls are TRBV5-5 and TRBJ1-1; 10 bases fit TRBD1. Germline trimming cut 0 bases from V and 5 bases from J; bases unmatched to any gene: 1. The CDR3 sequence is 14 residues long. Germline V gives CDR1 SGHKS, CDR2 YYEKEE (reference sequence).

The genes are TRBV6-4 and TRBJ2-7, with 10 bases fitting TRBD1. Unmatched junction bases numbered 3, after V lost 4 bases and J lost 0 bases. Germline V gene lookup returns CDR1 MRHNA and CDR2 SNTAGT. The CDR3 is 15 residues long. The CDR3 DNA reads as TGTGCCAGCAGTGCCGACAGGGGGCCCTCCTACGAGCAGTACTTC. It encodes CASSADRGPSYEQYF.

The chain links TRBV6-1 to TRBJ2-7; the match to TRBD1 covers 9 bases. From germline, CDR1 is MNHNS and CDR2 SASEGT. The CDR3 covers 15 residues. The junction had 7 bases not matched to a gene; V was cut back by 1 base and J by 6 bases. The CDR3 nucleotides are TGTGCCAGCAGTGAAGGCGGGACAGGGCAGACCGAGCAGTACTTC. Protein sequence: CASSEGGTGQTEQYF.

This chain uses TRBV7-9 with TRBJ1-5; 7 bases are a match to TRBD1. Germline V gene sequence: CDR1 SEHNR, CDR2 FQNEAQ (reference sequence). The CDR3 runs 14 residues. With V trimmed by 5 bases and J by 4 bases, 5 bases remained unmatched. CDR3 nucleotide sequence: TGTGCCAGCAGCACGGGACAGCCGAATCAGCCCCAGCATTTT. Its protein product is CASSTGQPNQPQHF.

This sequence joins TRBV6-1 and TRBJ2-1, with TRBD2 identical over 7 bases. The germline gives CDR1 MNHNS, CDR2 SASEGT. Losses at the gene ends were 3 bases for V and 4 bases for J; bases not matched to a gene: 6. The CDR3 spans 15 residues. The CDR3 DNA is TGTGCCAGCAGTGATCCCGGGACTACATACAATGAGCAGTTCTTC. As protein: CASSDPGTTYNEQFF.

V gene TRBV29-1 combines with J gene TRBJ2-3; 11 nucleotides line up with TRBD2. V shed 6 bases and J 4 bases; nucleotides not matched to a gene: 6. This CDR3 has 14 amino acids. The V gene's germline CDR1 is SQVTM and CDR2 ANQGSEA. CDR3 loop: CSVKGTSGPDTQYF. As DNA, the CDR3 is TGCAGCGTCAAGGGGACTAGCGGCCCAGATACGCAGTATTTT.

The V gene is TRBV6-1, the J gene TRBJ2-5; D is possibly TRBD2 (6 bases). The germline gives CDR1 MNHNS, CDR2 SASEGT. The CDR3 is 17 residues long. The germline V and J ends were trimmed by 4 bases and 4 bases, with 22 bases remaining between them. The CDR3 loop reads CASSVDSRWGDRETQYF. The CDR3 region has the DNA TGTGCCAGCAGTGTCGATTCGCGTTGGGGGGACCGAGAGACCCAGTACTTC.